One and the same sample provided the 7 T cell receptor beta chains below, sequenced in a study of T cells in Graves' hyperthyroidism and ophthalmopathy. RNA transcripts yielded amplified TCR beta CDR3 regions. The HTBI set primed first-round TCR CDR3 RT-PCR. TCRdb fed the multiplex PCR reads into MiXCR, producing one record per CDR3 protein. The data contain fewer than 600,000 distinct CDR3 sequences, approximately 14% of them singletons. Sequenced material: blood. These receptors were collected from a middle-aged woman with Graves' hyperthyroidism.

Ten or more counts support this clonotype. The J gene is TRBJ2-1, the V gene TRBV27, with 8 bases aligning to TRBD1. This CDR3 region has 15 residues. Germline lookup yields CDR1 MNHEY and CDR2 SMNVEV (reference sequence). V lost 3 bases, J lost 5 bases, and 6 bases stayed unmatched. The CDR3, as DNA: TGTGCCAGCAGTTTTGACAGGGGCATCGACAATGAGCAGTTCTTC. Its translation: CASSFDRGIDNEQFF.

This clonotype was seen only a few times. The chain is built from TRBV30 and TRBJ2-7; no clear D. The CDR3 covers 13 residues. CDR1 GTSNPN and CDR2 SVGIG come from the germline V gene (reference sequence). The V gene lost 2 bases and the J gene lost 2 bases, with 10 bases spanning the gap. The CDR3 bases are TGTGCCTGGAGTCCCGGCAGGCCCTACGAGCAGTACTTC. It translates to CAWSPGRPYEQYF.

This clonotype showed up many times. The chain links TRBV28 to TRBJ2-7; 9 bases agree with TRBD2. The germline V gene encodes CDR1 MDHEN and CDR2 SYDVKM. Trimming removed 7 bases from V and 4 bases from J; junction bases left unmatched: 8. CDR3 length: 14 residues. The CDR3 DNA sequence: TGTGCCAGCACCTTTAGCGGGAGAGGTTACGAGCAGTACTTC. Translated: CASTFSGRGYEQYF.

Here the CDR3 DNA reads TGCAGCGTTGAAGATCGGATACTAGCGGGAGGTGTCGGCGGGGAGCTGTTTTTT. Protein sequence: CSVEDRILAGGVGGELFF. V is TRBV29-1 and J is TRBJ2-2; 12 bases are shared with TRBD2. This CDR3 region has 18 residues. CDR1 is SQVTM, CDR2 ANQGSEA, per germline. V trimming: 0 bases; J trimming: 7 bases; junction bases outside the gene matches: 12.

The chain couples TRBV4-2 to TRBJ1-1; D may be TRBD1 (6 bases). The V end lost 0 bases, the J end lost 0 bases, and 8 bases lay between the germline ends. CDR3 length: 15 amino acids. In germline, CDR1 is LGHNA, CDR2 YNFKEQ. The CDR3 is CASSQDGTLNTEAFF. The CDR3 DNA follows: TGTGCCAGCAGCCAAGATGGGACACTGAACACTGAAGCTTTCTTT.

This clonotype was seen once. This chain joins TRBV3-1 and TRBJ1-6; 10 positions match TRBD1. Losses at the gene ends were 4 bases for V and 11 bases for J; bases not matched to a gene: 5. CDR1 is LGHDT, CDR2 YNNKEL, per germline (reference sequence). The CDR3 loop spans 14 amino acids. The CDR3 reads CASSLGQGSTPLHF. The CDR3 DNA reads as TGTGCCAGCAGCCTGGGACAGGGGTCGACACCCCTCCACTTT.

The V gene is TRBV9, the J gene TRBJ1-1; 8 bases agree with TRBD1. Trimming took 3 bases from V and 5 from J; bases not matched to a gene: 12. CDR1 and CDR2 (germline): SGDLS, YYNGEE. The CDR3 is made up of 16 amino acids. CDR3 sequence: CASSDTAQGARTEAFF. CDR3 nucleotide sequence: TGTGCCAGCAGCGATACCGCCCAGGGGGCGCGGACTGAAGCTTTCTTT.